This paragraph reports one T cell receptor beta chain. Its matching antigen is unknown. The library was built from about 400 ng RNA with molecular barcoded adaptors for alpha/delta and beta/gamma chains. TCRdb passed the reads through MiXCR, listing each CDR3 protein once. Altogether about 58,000 distinct CDR3 sequences are present, over 9% being singletons, with the ten largest covering 16%. The data were obtained in a study of read filtering for tumor transcriptome and immune sequencing. Bone marrow was sampled from every patient at the time of active disease. Regarding the study as a whole: Sorted CD138-negative bone marrow cells were not purified T cells. About 81.9% of IR-seq clonotypes had a single read, yet these held around 3.3% of reads.

The specimen sequenced was a population of CD138-negative cells sorted from bone marrow. The receptor was derived from a donor over 35 with multiple myeloma.

As DNA, the CDR3 is TGTGCCAGCAGCCTCCGACGGGAGACCGGGGAGCTGTTTTTT. The encoded protein is CASSLRRETGELFF. The rearrangement joins TRBV7-2 to TRBJ2-2; TRBD2 is a possible D gene (6 bases). This CDR3 spans 14 amino acids. Trimming stripped 5 bases from V and 5 bases from J, with 12 bases between. Germline-derived CDR1 and CDR2 are SGHTA and FQGNSA.